This T cell receptor beta chain was retrieved from a study of OX40 agonist ivuxolimab in advanced cancers. The overall study: The treatment was a fully human IgG2 OX40 agonist, ivuxolimab.

Study-level points and caveats: The investigators did not determine what antigen specificity the expanded peripheral T cells had. The authors also found low normalized T-cell clonal expansion in some nonresponders.

As for this clone: Its antigen is unidentified.

CDR3 size: 15 residues. Germline CDR1 and CDR2: MNHNY and SVGAGI (reference sequence). The ends lost 4 bases at V and 1 base at J; junction bases unmatched: 5. Profiling relied on immunoSEQ multiplex PCR, and the TCRdb table lists in-frame clones only, not all of them. The table records 40,000 to 45,000 clones, around four fifths of them present only once. This clonotype originated in an adult with an advanced solid tumor such as melanoma, head and neck, liver or kidney cancer. This chain uses TRBV6-6 with TRBJ1-1; 8 bases are a match to TRBD1. The source material was CD4+ or CD8+ T cells sorted from blood, sampled in a trial of the OX40 agonist ivuxolimab. DNA for the CDR3: TGTGCCAGCAGTTTCACCGGGACAGGGAACACTGAAGCTTTCTTT. It yields the protein CASSFTGTGNTEAFF.